The subject of this entry is one T cell receptor (beta chain). Its target is unknown. The CDR3 is 15 residues long. Germline V gene sequence: CDR1 SEHNR, CDR2 FQNEAQ (reference sequence). J was trimmed by 0 bases and V by 4 bases; bases with no gene match: 1. This specimen belongs to a study of Ad26.COV2.S vaccination and SARS-CoV-2 variants. General observations from the study: In vaccinated individuals, spike-specific CD8+ and CD4+ T cell responses reportedly displayed substantial breadth. Vaccinated and placebo-treated recipients had similar non-spike TCR breadth. Measures of TCR breadth and depth may have fallen short of total T cell responses. Those who received the vaccine showed greater spike-specific TCR breadth than those given placebo.

Measured with immunoSEQ multiplex PCR; TCRdb has only the in-frame clones, and not every one. The sample holds nearly 95,000 clones, approximately 86% seen once. Specimen: peripheral blood, collected after recovery from COVID-19. The receptor was derived from a human donor who had recovered from COVID-19. V is TRBV7-9 and J is TRBJ2-1, with TRBD2 matching 9 bases. The CDR3 reads CASSSTSGSYNEQFF. CDR3 DNA: TGTGCCAGCAGCTCGACTAGCGGCTCCTACAATGAGCAGTTCTTC. Complete variable domain (other parts from reference TRBV7-9 and TRBJ2-1): DTGVSQNPRHKITKRGQNVTFRCDPISEHNRLYWYRQTLGQGPEFLTYFQNEAQLEKSRLLSDRFSAERPKGSFSTLEIQRTEQGDSAMYLCASSSTSGSYNEQFFGPGTRLTVL.